This TCR beta chain originates from a study of liver allograft versus peripheral blood T cells. Study overall: Recipients' peripheral blood served as the comparator for T cell receptor repertoires in transplanted livers.

Findings and caveats of the study: A difference was reportedly observed between T cell receptor repertoires inside liver allografts and those in peripheral blood.

Concerning this clonotype: Its antigen is currently unknown.

Germline CDR1 is SEHNR and CDR2 is FQNEAQ (reference sequence). V lost 4 bases and J lost 4, with 16 bases in between. This CDR3 region has 15 residues. Using its own MiXCR run on the reads, TCRdb lists one record per CDR3 protein. The sample consists of several thousand distinct CDR3 sequences, 15% of them appearing once. The V and J genes are TRBV7-9 and TRBJ1-2; D is unclear. This sequence originates from a human patient who had a liver transplant. A subset of T cells may come from the graft donor. The CDR3 loop reads CASSSLVRTFYGYTF. The CDR3 DNA follows: TGTGCCAGCAGCTCTTTGGTCAGAACCTTCTATGGCTACACCTTC.